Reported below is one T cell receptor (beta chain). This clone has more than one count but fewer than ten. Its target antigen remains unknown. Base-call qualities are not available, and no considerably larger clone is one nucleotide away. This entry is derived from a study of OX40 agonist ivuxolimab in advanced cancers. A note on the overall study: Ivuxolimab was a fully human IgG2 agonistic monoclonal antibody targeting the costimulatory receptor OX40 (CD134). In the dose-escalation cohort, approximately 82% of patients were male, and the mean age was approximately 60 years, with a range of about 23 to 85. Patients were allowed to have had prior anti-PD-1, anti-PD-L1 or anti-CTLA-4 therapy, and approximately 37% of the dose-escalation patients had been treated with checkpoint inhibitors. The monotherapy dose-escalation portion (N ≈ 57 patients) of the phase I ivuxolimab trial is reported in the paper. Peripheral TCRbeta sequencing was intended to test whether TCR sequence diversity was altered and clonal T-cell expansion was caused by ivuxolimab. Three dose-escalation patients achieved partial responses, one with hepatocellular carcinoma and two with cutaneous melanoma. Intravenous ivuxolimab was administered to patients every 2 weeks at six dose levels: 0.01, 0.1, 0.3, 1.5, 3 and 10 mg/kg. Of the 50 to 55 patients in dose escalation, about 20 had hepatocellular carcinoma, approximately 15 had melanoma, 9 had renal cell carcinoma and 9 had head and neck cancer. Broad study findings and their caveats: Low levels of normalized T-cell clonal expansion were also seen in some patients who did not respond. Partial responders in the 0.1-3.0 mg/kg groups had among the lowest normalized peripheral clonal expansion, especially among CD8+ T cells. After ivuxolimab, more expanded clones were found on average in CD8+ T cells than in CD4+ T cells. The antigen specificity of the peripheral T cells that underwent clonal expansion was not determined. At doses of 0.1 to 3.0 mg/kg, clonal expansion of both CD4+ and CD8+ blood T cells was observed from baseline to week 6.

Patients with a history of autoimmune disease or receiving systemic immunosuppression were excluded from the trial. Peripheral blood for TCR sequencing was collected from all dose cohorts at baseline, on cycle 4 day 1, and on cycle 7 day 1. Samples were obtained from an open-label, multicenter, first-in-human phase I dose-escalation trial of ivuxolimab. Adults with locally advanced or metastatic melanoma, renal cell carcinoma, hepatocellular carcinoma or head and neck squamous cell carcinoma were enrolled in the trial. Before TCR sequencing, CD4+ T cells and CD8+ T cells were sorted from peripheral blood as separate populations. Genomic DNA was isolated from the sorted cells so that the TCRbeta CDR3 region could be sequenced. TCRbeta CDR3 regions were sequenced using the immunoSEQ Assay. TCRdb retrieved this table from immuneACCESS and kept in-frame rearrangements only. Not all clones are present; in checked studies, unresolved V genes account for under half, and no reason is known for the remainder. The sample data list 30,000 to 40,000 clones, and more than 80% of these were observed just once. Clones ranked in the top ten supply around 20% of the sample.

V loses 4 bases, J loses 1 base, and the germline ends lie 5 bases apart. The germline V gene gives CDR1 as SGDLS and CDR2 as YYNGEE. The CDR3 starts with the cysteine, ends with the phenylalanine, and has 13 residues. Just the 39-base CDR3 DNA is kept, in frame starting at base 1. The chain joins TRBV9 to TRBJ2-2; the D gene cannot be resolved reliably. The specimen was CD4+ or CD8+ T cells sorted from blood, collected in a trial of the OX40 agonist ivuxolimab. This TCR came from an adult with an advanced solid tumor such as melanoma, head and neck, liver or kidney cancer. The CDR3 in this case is CASSFRNTGELFF. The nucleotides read TGTGCCAGCAGCTTCAGGAACACCGGGGAGCTGTTTTTT. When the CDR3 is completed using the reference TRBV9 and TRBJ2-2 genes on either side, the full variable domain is DSGVTQTPKHLITATGQRVTLRCSPRSGDLSVYWYQQSLDQGLQFLIQYYNGEERAKGNILERFSAQQFPDLHSELNLSSLELGDSALYFCASSFRNTGELFFGEGSRLTVL.